The 17 T cell receptor beta chains listed next were all sequenced from one sample in a study of blood T cell repertoires in COVID-19. TCRdb's copy holds only in-frame clones and misses some; the assay was immunoSEQ multiplex PCR. The sample contains 150,000 to 200,000 clones, 70% to 85% of which appear only once. The material sequenced was peripheral blood. All receptors come from a woman aged 80 or over with acute or convalescent COVID-19.

This clone was detected only a few times. The chain is built from TRBV7-2 and TRBJ1-5; no definite D call. Germline loops: CDR1 SGHTA, CDR2 FQGNSA. The CDR3 is 15 amino acids. V lost 4 bases and J lost 0, with 10 bases in between. The CDR3 DNA is TGTGCCAGCAGCTGGGCAGGTGATAGCAATCAGCCCCAGCATTTT. Protein product: CASSWAGDSNQPQHF.

The CDR3 spells CASSPTSGATNEKLFF. The CDR3 nucleotides are TGCGCCAGCAGCCCAACATCAGGGGCAACTAATGAAAAACTGTTTTTT. J is TRBJ1-4 and V is TRBV5-1, with D tentatively TRBD1 (6 bases). The CDR3 spans 16 residues. Trimming pared 4 bases from V and 0 bases from J, leaving 13 bases between. CDR1 and CDR2 from the germline V gene are SGHRS and YFSETQ.

The chain employs TRBV19 and TRBJ2-1, with D hard to call. The CDR3 has 15 amino acids. Looked up from germline, CDR1 is LNHDA and CDR2 is SQIVND (reference sequence). The V and J ends lost 0 bases and 3 bases respectively, with 9 bases between them. For the CDR3, the DNA is TGTGCCAGTAGTATAGATTCCGCAGTCTACAATGAGCAGTTCTTC. The encoded protein is CASSIDSAVYNEQFF.

The genes are TRBV12-3 or TRBV12-4 and TRBJ2-7; weak D call: TRBD1 (7 bases). Trimming removed 8 bases from V and 6 bases from J, with 11 bases in between. The CDR3 runs to 11 residues. The CDR3 sequence: CASSGGREQYF. The CDR3 coding sequence is TGTGCCAGCTCAGGGGGGCGCGAGCAGTACTTC.

The chain combines TRBV6-5 with TRBJ2-7; TRBD2 agrees at 11 bases. From germline, CDR1 is MNHEY and CDR2 SVGAGI. V shed 6 bases and J 0 bases; nucleotides not matched to a gene: 1. This CDR3 is 14 amino acids long. The CDR3 bases are TGTGCCAGCAGCGGGACTAGCGGCTCCTACGAGCAGTACTTC. This translates into CASSGTSGSYEQYF.

The chain joins TRBV27 to TRBJ2-1; 7 bases match TRBD2. J gave up 4 bases and V 5 bases, and 11 bases lay outside the gene matches. This CDR3 contains 16 residues. Looked up from germline, CDR1 is MNHEY and CDR2 is SMNVEV (reference sequence). The CDR3 is CASSPLTSRGYNEQFF. CDR3 DNA: TGTGCCAGCAGTCCTTTGACTAGCCGGGGGTACAATGAGCAGTTCTTC.

The rearrangement joins TRBV2 to TRBJ2-7; a weak D match, TRBD2 (5 bases). Per the germline V gene, CDR1 is SNHLY and CDR2 is FYNNEI. V was trimmed by 2 bases and J by 4 bases, leaving 15 bases between them. This CDR3 contains 15 residues. CDR3 residues: CASSEYRLANYEQYF. The CDR3 coding sequence is TGTGCCAGCAGTGAATACCGGCTAGCAAATTACGAGCAGTACTTC.

DNA of the CDR3: TGTGCCACCCAGGCTAACTATGGCTACACCTTC. Amino acid sequence: CATQANYGYTF. This chain joins TRBV19 and TRBJ1-2; unclear D gene. CDR3 length: 11 residues. Trimming left V 10 bases short and J 0 bases short, with 6 bases between. The germline CDR1 and CDR2 sequences are LNHDA and SQIVND (reference sequence).

This chain links TRBV5-1 with TRBJ2-7; D perhaps matches TRBD1 (6 bases). Between the trimmed V and J ends, which lost 3 bases and 3 bases, there was a span of 16 bases. The V gene's germline CDR1 is SGHRS and CDR2 YFSETQ. CDR3 length equals 15 residues. CDR3 DNA: TGCGCCAGCAGCTCACAGGGTGGTCCAATCTACGAGCAGTACTTC. Its protein is CASSSQGGPIYEQYF. Full variable domain (remainder filled in from reference TRBV5-1 and TRBJ2-7): KAGVTQTPRYLIKTRGQQVTLSCSPISGHRSVSWYQQTPGQGLQFLFEYFSETQRNKGNFPGRFSGRQFSNSRSEMNVSTLELGDSALYLCASSSQGGPIYEQYFGPGTRLTVT.

This clone has more than one count but fewer than ten. The V gene is TRBV6-1, the J gene TRBJ1-2; D unclear. CDR1 MNHNS and CDR2 SASEGT come from the germline V gene. Trimming stripped 2 bases from V and 3 bases from J, with 13 bases between. The CDR3 loop spans 15 amino acids. The CDR3: CASSEIYGGHYGYTF. CDR3 nucleotides: TGTGCCAGCAGTGAAATCTATGGAGGTCACTATGGCTACACCTTC.

This sequence joins TRBV9 and TRBJ2-7; TRBD2 matches 10 bases. This CDR3 is built from 15 residues. Germline lookup yields CDR1 SGDLS and CDR2 YYNGEE. The ends lost 0 bases at V and 4 bases at J; junction bases unmatched: 4. The CDR3 loop reads CASSVGSGRVYEQYF. For the CDR3, the DNA is TGTGCCAGCAGCGTAGGAAGCGGGAGGGTATACGAGCAGTACTTC.

The chain combines TRBV12-5 with TRBJ2-7; TRBD2 agrees at 13 bases. CDR3 length equals 14 residues. The germline V gene encodes CDR1 LGHNT and CDR2 FRNRAP. V lost 5 bases, J lost 8 bases, and 6 bases stayed unmatched. The CDR3 DNA reads TGTGCTAGTGGTAGCCCCGGGACTAGCGGGAAGCAGTACTTC. As protein: CASGSPGTSGKQYF. Full variable domain (missing parts from reference TRBV12-5 and TRBJ2-7): DARVTQTPRHKVTEMGQEVTMRCQPILGHNTVFWYRQTMMQGLELLAYFRNRAPLDDSGMPKDRFSAEMPDATLATLKIQPSEPRDSAVYFCASGSPGTSGKQYFGPGTRLTVT.

This chain uses TRBV4-2 with TRBJ1-3; 8 bases are a match to TRBD1. Germline lookup yields CDR1 LGHNA and CDR2 YNFKEQ. The CDR3 runs 16 residues. Losses at the gene ends were 0 bases for V and 6 bases for J; bases not matched to a gene: 7. The CDR3 reads CASSQDRAGGINTIYF. The CDR3 nucleotides read TGTGCCAGCAGCCAAGATCGGGCAGGGGGCATAAACACCATATATTTT.

The CDR3 loop reads CASSLDSGGNQPQHF. The CDR3 coding sequence is TGTGCCAGCAGCTTAGATTCAGGGGGCAATCAGCCCCAGCATTTT. The V call is TRBV11-2, the J call TRBJ1-5; possibly TRBD1 for D (6 bases). V was pared by 0 bases and J by 2 bases, with 8 bases between. From germline, CDR1 is SGHAT and CDR2 FQNNGV. The CDR3 is 15 amino acids.

The V call is TRBV3-1 (or the pseudogene TRBV3-2), the J call TRBJ2-1; 9 positions agree with TRBD2. The CDR3 totals 15 residues. CDR1 and CDR2 (germline): LGHDT, YNNKEL (reference sequence). The trim removed 4 bases at V and 4 bases at J, leaving 5 bases unmatched. The CDR3 reads CASSLSSGTYNEQFF. The CDR3 bases are TGTGCCAGCAGCCTCTCTAGCGGGACTTACAATGAGCAGTTCTTC.

The chain recombines TRBV12-3 or TRBV12-4 with TRBJ1-1; TRBD1 matches at 7 bases. Unmatched junction bases numbered 1, after V lost 1 base and J lost 8 bases. The CDR3 has 12 amino acids. The CDR3 here is CASSLGQGEAFF. CDR3 nucleotides: TGTGCCAGCAGTTTAGGACAGGGAGAAGCTTTCTTT.

In its sample, this clone was seen once. This chain joins TRBV7-9 and TRBJ1-2; D perhaps matches TRBD1 (5 bases). Germline V gene sequence: CDR1 SEHNR, CDR2 FQNEAQ (reference sequence). The CDR3 is 14 amino acids. V lost 4 bases and J lost 0, with 9 bases in between. The CDR3 loop reads CASSSLQANYGYTF. CDR3 in DNA: TGTGCCAGCAGCTCACTACAGGCTAACTATGGCTACACCTTC.